What follows describes a single T cell receptor (beta chain). This specimen belongs to a study of blood T cell repertoires in COVID-19. The overall study: There were acute and convalescent COVID-19 samples, and they came from the United States, Italy and Spain. T cells, B-cell-depleted T cells, or PBMCs supplied cDNA or gDNA.

The junction had 9 bases not matched to a gene; V was cut back by 4 bases and J by 3 bases. This CDR3 contains 16 residues. Germline V CDR1 and CDR2: LNHDA, SQIVND (reference sequence). Per the original data handling: Amplifying reference gene primers gave estimates of nucleated cell counts. Produced via immunoSEQ multiplex PCR; TCRdb's table is partial and in-frame only. The V and J calls and the clone size are those of that table, but D and trimming were determined from the DNA. The sample shows about 100,000 clones, almost 80% of them seen only once. The V gene is TRBV19, the J gene TRBJ1-5, with 7 nucleotides matching TRBD1. Sequencing used peripheral blood. This receptor was taken from a man between 65 and 85 years old with active or convalescent COVID-19. The chain's CDR3 is CASSTTGAVVNQPQHF. The CDR3 DNA follows: TGTGCCAGTAGTACTACAGGGGCGGTTGTCAATCAGCCCCAGCATTTT.